Each of the 25 T cell receptor beta chains below was sequenced from the same sample in a study of PD-L1 blockade in urothelial cancer. This table comes from immunoSEQ multiplex PCR, and its TCRdb copy is limited to in-frame clones, with some not included. The sample lists about 81,000 clones, 80% to 90% occurring once. As for time point: pretreatment peripheral blood. The sample was PBMCs, taken around atezolizumab (anti-PD-L1) treatment. The source is a woman of 80 years or more with urothelial cancer.

The sample holds one count of this clone. V and J are TRBV5-6 and TRBJ1-1; tentatively, D is TRBD1 (5 bases). The CDR3 contains 15 residues. The V end lost 4 bases, the J end lost 0 bases, and 13 bases lay between the germline ends. Looked up from germline, CDR1 is SGHDT and CDR2 is YYEEEE. The CDR3 spells CASSELTVLNTEAFF. The CDR3 region has the DNA TGTGCCAGCAGCGAACTGACAGTGTTGAACACTGAAGCTTTCTTT.

The chain joins TRBV5-1 to TRBJ2-1, with D tentatively TRBD1 (6 bases). Germline values: CDR1 SGHRS, CDR2 YFSETQ. Deletions cut 0 bases from V and 10 bases from J, with 11 bases between. The CDR3 is 13 residues long. The CDR3 protein is CASSLARDREQFF. For the CDR3, the DNA is TGCGCCAGCAGCTTGGCCAGAGACAGGGAGCAGTTCTTC.

The chain joins TRBV6-1 to TRBJ2-3; 7 bases map to TRBD2. Germline-derived CDR1 and CDR2 are MNHNS and SASEGT. The V gene end was trimmed by 1 base and the J gene end by 0 bases; junction bases not matched to a gene: 10. The CDR3 loop spans 18 amino acids. CDR3 amino acids: CASSEGMSTSTSTDTQYF. The CDR3 nucleotides read TGTGCCAGCAGTGAAGGAATGTCGACTAGCACTAGCACAGATACGCAGTATTTT.

V and J are TRBV5-1 and TRBJ1-4; 8 nucleotides line up with TRBD1. The CDR3 length is 15 residues. Per germline, CDR1 SGHRS and CDR2 YFSETQ. V was clipped by 4 bases and J by 7 bases; unmatched bases: 9. The CDR3 loop reads CASSPDRVVGEKLFF. In nucleotides, the CDR3 is TGCGCCAGCAGCCCGGACAGGGTTGTTGGTGAAAAACTGTTTTTT.

The J gene is TRBJ2-4, the V gene TRBV15; D not certain. V shed 5 bases and J shed 9 bases, with 14 bases lying between them. Germline V CDR1 and CDR2: LNHNV, YYDKDF (reference sequence). CDR3 length equals 13 residues. CDR3 DNA sequence: TGTGCCACCAGCGAGGCCCCAACTTTCATTCAGTACTTC. Residues: CATSEAPTFIQYF.

The rearrangement joins TRBV5-1 to TRBJ2-2; D might be TRBD1 (6 bases). The CDR3 totals 13 residues. V gave up 5 bases and J gave up 4 bases, with 9 bases separating them. CDR1 SGHRS and CDR2 YFSETQ come from the germline V gene. CDR3 loop: CASRQGGTGELFF. Written as DNA, the CDR3 is TGCGCCAGCAGACAAGGGGGCACCGGGGAGCTGTTTTTT.

This clone was recorded a few times. The chain joins TRBV6-1 to TRBJ2-2; 7 bases match TRBD1. V gave up 6 bases and J gave up 1 base; unmatched junction bases: 5. CDR1 is MNHNS and CDR2 is SASEGT in the germline V gene. The CDR3 has 15 residues. The CDR3 here is CASSVGQVNTGELFF. DNA for the CDR3: TGTGCCAGCAGCGTAGGACAGGTGAACACCGGGGAGCTGTTTTTT.

The chain joins TRBV27 to TRBJ2-7; tentatively, D is TRBD1 (6 bases). V lost 5 bases, J lost 0 bases, and 23 bases lay in between. This CDR3 region has 18 residues. Germline values: CDR1 MNHEY, CDR2 SMNVEV (reference sequence). The chain's CDR3 is CASSLRRSTGLSSYEQYF. CDR3 nucleotides: TGTGCCAGCAGTCTACGCCGTTCGACAGGTTTGAGCTCCTACGAGCAGTACTTC.

CDR3 amino acids: CASSPTVPSYEQYF. The CDR3 nucleotides read TGTGCCAGCAGTCCCACGGTCCCGTCCTACGAGCAGTACTTC. The rearrangement joins TRBV27 to TRBJ2-7; no clear D gene. This CDR3 is 14 amino acids long. Trimming shortened V by 5 bases and J by 1 base, and 12 bases separated the two germline ends. CDR1 is MNHEY, CDR2 SMNVEV, per germline (reference sequence).

This clone was picked up one time. The chain recombines TRBV5-1 with TRBJ1-1, with D maybe TRBD1 (6 bases). The V end lost 4 bases, the J end lost 1 base, and 14 bases lay between the germline ends. There are 15 residues in the CDR3. The germline V gene has CDR1 SGHRS and CDR2 YFSETQ. The CDR3 DNA is TGCGCCAGCAGCGCATTACAGGGTAGGAACACTGAAGCTTTCTTT. Encoded protein: CASSALQGRNTEAFF. Complete variable domain (other parts from reference TRBV5-1 and TRBJ1-1): KAGVTQTPRYLIKTRGQQVTLSCSPISGHRSVSWYQQTPGQGLQFLFEYFSETQRNKGNFPGRFSGRQFSNSRSEMNVSTLELGDSALYLCASSALQGRNTEAFFGQGTRLTVV.

The chain joins TRBV5-1 to TRBJ1-2; D not certain. Trimming took 0 bases from V and 9 from J, leaving 9 bases between them. Germline V lookup: CDR1 SGHRS, CDR2 YFSETQ. This CDR3 is 12 amino acids long. The CDR3: CASSLDVESYTF. The CDR3 nucleotides are TGCGCCAGCAGCTTGGACGTTGAGAGCTACACCTTC. Filled out from reference TRBV5-1 and TRBJ1-2, the complete variable domain reads KAGVTQTPRYLIKTRGQQVTLSCSPISGHRSVSWYQQTPGQGLQFLFEYFSETQRNKGNFPGRFSGRQFSNSRSEMNVSTLELGDSALYLCASSLDVESYTFGSGTRLTVV.

The chain recombines TRBV6-5 with TRBJ2-3; TRBD2 aligns across 9 bases. The junction had 7 bases not matched to a gene; V was cut back by 2 bases and J by 4 bases. Germline V CDR1 and CDR2: MNHEY, SVGAGI. The CDR3 runs to 16 residues. Written as DNA, the CDR3 is TGTGCCAGCAGTTACCGTAGCGGGAGTTTGTCAGATACGCAGTATTTT. Translation gives CASSYRSGSLSDTQYF.

The chain recombines TRBV30 with TRBJ2-7; possible D gene TRBD1, 6 bases. The germline gives CDR1 GTSNPN, CDR2 SVGIG (reference sequence). CDR3 length: 11 amino acids. Trimming took 5 bases from V and 6 from J, leaving 11 bases between them. CDR3 DNA: TGTGCCTGGGCAGGGGTGGGCGAGCAGTACTTC. Amino acid sequence: CAWAGVGEQYF.

This chain connects TRBV11-2 to TRBJ2-2, with D possibly TRBD1 on 5 matching bases. Germline V gene data show CDR1 as SGHAT and CDR2 as FQNNGV. V was shortened by 2 bases and J by 4 bases, with 11 bases between the two germline ends. This CDR3 spans 15 amino acids. CDR3 nucleotides: TGTGCCAGCAGCTTACTGGGGCTCGCCACCGGGGAGCTGTTTTTT. Translating gives CASSLLGLATGELFF.

J is TRBJ2-7 and V is TRBV18; no definite D call. This CDR3 is 12 amino acids long. V was clipped by 5 bases and J by 0 bases, with 5 bases between them. CDR1 KGHSH and CDR2 LQKENI come from the germline V gene. The chain's CDR3 is CASSSISYEQYF. CDR3 coding DNA: TGTGCCAGCTCATCCATCTCCTACGAGCAGTACTTC.

This chain links TRBV9 with TRBJ2-7, with TRBD1 as a possible D gene (5 bases). There are 15 residues in the CDR3. CDR1 is SGDLS and CDR2 is YYNGEE in the germline V gene. V was clipped by 0 bases and J by 3 bases, with 13 bases between them. The CDR3: CASSVEIGAIYEQYF. The DNA of the CDR3 is TGTGCCAGCAGCGTAGAGATAGGGGCTATCTACGAGCAGTACTTC.

The rearrangement uses TRBV30 and TRBJ2-1; TRBD2 is a possible D gene (5 bases). Germline V gives CDR1 GTSNPN, CDR2 SVGIG (reference sequence). The CDR3 sequence is 12 residues long. Trimming took off 6 bases at V and 5 bases at J, with 11 bases between the two ends. CDR3 nucleotides: TGTGCCTGCCAGAAACTAGACAATGAGCAGTTCTTC. It translates to CACQKLDNEQFF.

This sequence joins TRBV5-6 and TRBJ2-5, with D maybe TRBD2 (6 bases). CDR1 SGHDT and CDR2 YYEEEE come from the germline V gene. Trimming cost V 6 bases and J 9 bases, with 24 bases left between them. The CDR3 is made up of 15 amino acids. CDR3 coding DNA: TGTGCCAGCATCGGCCGGGCTAGCGACAGCCGGGCCCAGTACTTC. Amino acids: CASIGRASDSRAQYF. Looking up the rest from reference TRBV5-6 and TRBJ2-5 gives the full variable domain: DAGVTQSPTHLIKTRGQQVTLRCSPKSGHDTVSWYQQALGQGPQFIFQYYEEEERQRGNFPDRFSGHQFPNYSSELNVNALLLGDSALYLCASIGRASDSRAQYFGPGTRLLVL.

The chain uses TRBV10-3 and TRBJ2-7, with D perhaps TRBD2 (5 bases). The germline gives CDR1 ENHRY, CDR2 SYGVKD. The CDR3 runs 14 residues. Trimming cost V 3 bases and J 2 bases, with 11 bases left between them. CDR3 sequence reads: CAISEGGLPYEQYF. In nucleotides, the CDR3 is TGTGCCATCAGTGAAGGTGGACTGCCCTACGAGCAGTACTTC.

V usage is TRBV6-5 and J usage is TRBJ2-5; maybe TRBD2 (5 bases). The CDR3 consists of 15 residues. Germline V gene data show CDR1 as MNHEY and CDR2 as SVGAGI. Trimming removed 6 bases at V and 5 bases at J, with 19 bases between. Written as DNA, the CDR3 is TGTGCCAGCAGCCGATCTCGAGGGAAAACGGAGACCCAGTACTTC. Amino acid sequence: CASSRSRGKTETQYF.

V and J are TRBV23-1 and TRBJ2-2, with 7 bases aligning to TRBD1. TRBV23-1 is treated as an ORF (open reading frame) with a function not yet certain. V dropped 2 bases and J dropped 2; count of bases not matched to a gene: 8. The CDR3 loop spans 17 amino acids. CDR3 in DNA: TGCGCCAGCAGTCAAGCCGGACAGGACCAAAACACCGGGGAGCTGTTTTTT. This codes for CASSQAGQDQNTGELFF.

A single count supports this clone. J is TRBJ2-4 and V is TRBV19; D perhaps matches TRBD1 (6 bases). Germline-derived CDR1 and CDR2 are LNHDA and SQIVND (reference sequence). The CDR3 length is 14 residues. With 3 bases removed from V and 1 base from J, the gap between germline ends came to 7 bases. The CDR3 sequence is CASSIQGAKNIQYF. CDR3 sequence (DNA): TGTGCCAGTAGTATCCAGGGGGCCAAAAACATTCAGTACTTC.

The V and J genes are TRBV10-2 and TRBJ2-3; TRBD2 is a possible D gene (6 bases). V shed 8 bases and J shed 6 bases, with 21 bases lying between them. Looked up from germline, CDR1 is WSHSY and CDR2 is SAAADI. The CDR3 has 15 amino acids. The CDR3 sequence: CASGGAGLGGDTQYF. The CDR3 DNA reads TGCGCCAGCGGCGGGGCCGGACTCGGTGGGGATACGCAGTATTTT.

The chain carries TRBV5-1 and TRBJ2-7, with a possible D match to TRBD1 (5 bases). This CDR3 region has 14 residues. The V end was cut by 0 bases, the J end by 2 bases, with 9 bases between. Germline V gene sequence: CDR1 SGHRS, CDR2 YFSETQ. The CDR3 here is CASSLVSGTYEQYF. The CDR3 nucleotides read TGCGCCAGCAGCTTGGTATCAGGGACCTACGAGCAGTACTTC.

The gene calls are TRBV28 and TRBJ2-7; 8 positions agree with TRBD2. The germline gives CDR1 MDHEN, CDR2 SYDVKM. CDR3 length: 16 amino acids. The trim removed 3 bases at V and 3 bases at J, leaving 10 bases unmatched. The CDR3 DNA sequence: TGTGCCAGCAGTTTGGCGAGGACTAGCAGAAGCTACGAGCAGTACTTC. Protein: CASSLARTSRSYEQYF.